This TCR beta chain was sequenced during a study of T cell changes during pregnancy in multiple sclerosis. Germline assignment: CDR1 MGHRA and CDR2 YSYEKL. CDR3 length equals 16 residues. V gave up 1 base and J gave up 2 bases; unmatched junction bases: 5. TCRdb's copy holds only in-frame clones and misses some; the assay was immunoSEQ multiplex PCR. The profile shows tens of thousands of clones, about 90% of them singletons. V usage is TRBV4-1 and J usage is TRBJ2-3; 8 bases align to TRBD2. The sequence was collected from a female donor in good health, enrolled as a control in a pregnancy study. This specimen was peripheral blood, taken in the third trimester of pregnancy. The CDR3 bases are TGCGCCAGCAGCCAAGTCCCGGGGGGGATCACAGATACGCAGTATTTT. Translating gives CASSQVPGGITDTQYF.